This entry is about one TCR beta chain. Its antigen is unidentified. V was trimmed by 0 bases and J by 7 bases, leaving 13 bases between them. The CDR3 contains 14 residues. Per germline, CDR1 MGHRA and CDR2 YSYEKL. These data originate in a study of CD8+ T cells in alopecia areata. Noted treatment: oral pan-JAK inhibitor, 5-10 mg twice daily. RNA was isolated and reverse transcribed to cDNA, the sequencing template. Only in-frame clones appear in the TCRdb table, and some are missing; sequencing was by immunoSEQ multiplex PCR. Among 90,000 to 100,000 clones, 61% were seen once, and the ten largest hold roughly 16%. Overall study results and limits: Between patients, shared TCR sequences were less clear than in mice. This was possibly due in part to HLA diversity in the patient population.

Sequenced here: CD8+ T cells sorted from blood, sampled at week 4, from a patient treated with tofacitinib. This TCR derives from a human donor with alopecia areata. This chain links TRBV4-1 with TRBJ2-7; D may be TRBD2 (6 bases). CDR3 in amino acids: CASSQEGLSREQYF. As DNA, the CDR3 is TGCGCCAGCAGCCAAGAGGGACTCTCTCGAGAGCAGTACTTC.